These 27 T cell receptor beta chains were sequenced from one sample in a study of T cells in Graves' hyperthyroidism and ophthalmopathy. Amplification targeted TCR beta CDR3 regions from RNA transcripts. Primed by the HTBI set, a first-round RT-PCR was run on the TCR CDR3. TCRdb independently ran MiXCR on the multiplex PCR reads; one entry per CDR3 protein. The sample includes more than 500,000 distinct CDR3 sequences, around 13% of them seen just once. Sequenced material: blood. These receptors were collected from a woman between 35 and 50 years old with Graves' hyperthyroidism.

This clonotype was recorded at least ten times. V usage is TRBV13 and J usage is TRBJ2-3, with 10 bases matching TRBD2. This CDR3 spans 17 amino acids. Germline CDR1 reads PRHDT; CDR2 reads FYEKMQ (reference sequence). J lost 1 base, V lost 4 bases, and 8 bases had no gene match. Here the CDR3 reads CASSSKRLAGRTDTQYF. The CDR3 DNA sequence: TGTGCCAGCAGCTCCAAACGACTAGCGGGCCGCACAGATACGCAGTATTTT. Together with reference TRBV13 and TRBJ2-3, the CDR3 gives the full variable domain: AAGVIQSPRHLIKEKRETATLKCYPIPRHDTVYWYQQGPGQDPQFLISFYEKMQSDKGSIPDRFSAQQFSDYHSELNMSSLELGDSALYFCASSSKRLAGRTDTQYFGPGTRLTVL.

This clonotype has ten or more counts. The gene calls are TRBV11-2 and TRBJ2-1, with D tentatively TRBD2 (5 bases). The CDR3 totals 15 residues. V gave up 4 bases and J gave up 4 bases, with 14 bases separating them. Per the germline V gene, CDR1 is SGHAT and CDR2 is FQNNGV. In DNA, the CDR3 is TGTGCCAGCAGCTCAGGCACTAGACGGTACAATGAGCAGTTCTTC. Encoded protein: CASSSGTRRYNEQFF.

This clonotype was observed at least ten times. The rearrangement links TRBV7-2 to TRBJ1-3; D is possibly TRBD1 (6 bases). The germline CDR1 and CDR2 sequences are SGHTA and FQGNSA. V was clipped by 7 bases and J by 0 bases, with 16 bases between them. There are 16 residues in the CDR3. CDR3 amino acids: CASTTTGASSGNTIYF. CDR3 in DNA: TGTGCCAGCACTACGACGGGGGCTTCCTCTGGAAACACCATATATTTT.

This clonotype was seen ten or more times. This sequence joins TRBV10-3 and TRBJ2-7, with D unclear. Trimming pared 4 bases from V and 3 bases from J, leaving 13 bases between. CDR1 is ENHRY and CDR2 is SYGVKD in the germline V gene. The CDR3 is 14 residues long. CDR3 nucleotides: TGTGCCATCAGTGGGAGTGAGCTAAGCTACGAGCAGTACTTC. Protein product: CAISGSELSYEQYF.

This clonotype was seen a few times. The chain has TRBV12-5 and TRBJ2-2; 8 nucleotides agree with TRBD1. V was pared by 1 base and J by 7 bases, with 2 bases of the junction left unmatched. The germline gives CDR1 LGHNT, CDR2 FRNRAP. This CDR3 has 14 residues. CDR3 DNA sequence: TGTGCTAGTGGTTTGGGACAGGGGATCGGGGAGCTGTTTTTT. Translating it yields CASGLGQGIGELFF.

Here the CDR3 DNA reads TGTGCTAGTGGTTCGGACACCCACTACGAGCAGTACTTC. This translates into CASGSDTHYEQYF. The J gene is TRBJ2-7, the V gene TRBV12-5; weak D call: TRBD1 (5 bases). From germline, CDR1 is LGHNT and CDR2 FRNRAP. Trimming cost V 4 bases and J 3 bases, with 10 bases left between them. The CDR3 has 13 residues.

This clonotype was seen many times. The V gene is TRBV2, the J gene TRBJ2-7; D not resolved. The germline V and J ends were trimmed by 4 bases and 7 bases, with 8 bases remaining between them. Germline-derived CDR1 and CDR2 are SNHLY and FYNNEI. This CDR3 spans 11 amino acids. CDR3 coding DNA: TGTGCCAGCAGTGTAACGTGGGAGCAGTACTTC. This gives the protein CASSVTWEQYF.

This clonotype was counted a single time. This sequence joins TRBV5-6 and TRBJ2-1; D not certain. Trimming removed 3 bases at V and 1 base at J, with 14 bases between. The CDR3 runs to 16 residues. The V gene's germline CDR1 is SGHDT and CDR2 YYEEEE. CDR3 loop: CASSSAQTGSYNEQFF. The CDR3, as DNA: TGTGCCAGCAGCTCGGCTCAGACCGGGTCCTACAATGAGCAGTTCTTC.

At least ten counts were recorded for this clonotype. The chain has TRBV27 and TRBJ2-3, with D possibly being TRBD1 (6 bases). The CDR3 has 17 amino acids. V shed 5 bases and J shed 2 bases, with 20 bases lying between them. CDR1 is MNHEY and CDR2 is SMNVEV in the germline V gene (reference sequence). CDR3: CASSPIPDRRNTDTQYF. As DNA, the CDR3 is TGTGCCAGCAGTCCAATACCGGACAGAAGAAACACAGATACGCAGTATTTT.

The chain is built from TRBV12-3 or TRBV12-4 and TRBJ2-3; the match to TRBD1 covers 11 bases. The CDR3 covers 15 residues. V shed 5 bases and J 8 bases; nucleotides not matched to a gene: 9. The CDR3 loop is CASSPPGQGVGTQYF. The CDR3, as DNA: TGTGCCAGCAGTCCGCCGGGACAGGGGGTGGGTACGCAGTATTTT.

This clonotype was seen at least ten times. CDR3 bases: TGTGCCAGCAGGCCTCTAGCGGGCACCACAGATACGCAGTATTTT. Its translation is CASRPLAGTTDTQYF. The chain links TRBV12-3 or TRBV12-4 to TRBJ2-3; 8 bases line up with TRBD2. J gave up 2 bases and V 6 bases, and 7 bases lay outside the gene matches. The CDR3 is 15 amino acids.

This clonotype came up a few times. This chain uses TRBV24-1 with TRBJ2-7, with 9 bases that match TRBD1. Germline CDR1 reads KGHDR; CDR2 reads SFDVKD. This CDR3 has 14 amino acids. V lost 3 bases and J lost 2; bases outside the gene matches: 1. CDR3 loop: CATSDRDRAYEQYF. CDR3 in DNA: TGTGCCACCAGTGATAGGGACAGGGCCTACGAGCAGTACTTC.

This clonotype was seen many times. The gene calls are TRBV28 and TRBJ2-2; possible D gene TRBD1, 5 bases. This CDR3 comprises 16 residues. Deletions cut 5 bases from V and 9 bases from J, with 22 bases between. Germline V gives CDR1 MDHEN, CDR2 SYDVKM. CDR3 in amino acids: CASSNVQGIRNRELFF. Written as DNA, the CDR3 is TGTGCCAGCAGTAACGTTCAGGGAATCCGAAACCGGGAGCTGTTTTTT. The full variable domain, completed using reference TRBV28 and TRBJ2-2, is DVKVTQSSRYLVKRTGEKVFLECVQDMDHENMFWYRQDPGLGLRLIYFSYDVKMKEKGDIPEGYSVSREKKERFSLILESASTNQTSMYLCASSNVQGIRNRELFFGEGSRLTVL.

This clonotype was recorded at least ten times. The J gene is TRBJ2-5, the V gene TRBV14, with a tentative D call TRBD2 (5 bases). The germline gives CDR1 SGHDN, CDR2 FVKESK. V lost 4 bases and J lost 5, with 14 bases in between. This CDR3 contains 14 residues. CDR3 sequence: CASSLDWGWETQYF. The CDR3 DNA follows: TGTGCCAGCAGCCTGGACTGGGGTTGGGAGACCCAGTACTTC.

The chain joins TRBV3-1 to TRBJ2-3; 9 bases match TRBD2. The V gene's germline CDR1 is LGHDT and CDR2 YNNKEL (reference sequence). The CDR3 has 19 amino acids. With 1 base clipped from V and 4 bases from J, the junction kept 15 bases outside the gene matches. CDR3 nucleotide sequence: TGTGCCAGCAGCCAAGGCCCCATAGTTTGGTCTAGCGGGGCAGATACGCAGTATTTT. It is translated as CASSQGPIVWSSGADTQYF.

The chain is built from TRBV6-5 and TRBJ2-1; D is tentatively TRBD1 or TRBD2 (5 bases each). From germline, CDR1 is MNHEY and CDR2 SVGAGI. The CDR3 has 15 amino acids. V was clipped by 0 bases and J by 1 base, with 7 bases between them. CDR3 nucleotide sequence: TGTGCCAGCAGTTACTCGGGGGAATCCTACAATGAGCAGTTCTTC. It yields the protein CASSYSGESYNEQFF.

This chain connects TRBV28 to TRBJ2-7; a weak D match, TRBD2 (5 bases). Deletions cut 10 bases from V and 2 bases from J, with 15 bases between. The CDR3 has 13 residues. CDR1 and CDR2 (germline): MDHEN, SYDVKM. CDR3 DNA sequence: TGTGCCACCGGGGATAGCGCCACCTACGAGCAGTACTTC. Translating it yields CATGDSATYEQYF.

This clonotype has only a few counts. The rearrangement joins TRBV11-2 to TRBJ2-7; TRBD2 is a possible D gene (6 bases). The length of the CDR3 is 14 residues. Trimming stripped 4 bases from V and 1 base from J, with 11 bases between. Per the germline V gene, CDR1 is SGHAT and CDR2 is FQNNGV. The chain's CDR3 is CASSSGRDSYEQYF. The CDR3 nucleotides read TGTGCCAGCAGCTCGGGGCGGGATTCCTACGAGCAGTACTTC.

This clonotype turned up a few times. The gene calls are TRBV30 and TRBJ2-3; 8 positions match TRBD2. The CDR3 covers 15 residues. Trimming removed 0 bases from V and 0 bases from J; junction bases left unmatched: 2. The germline gives CDR1 GTSNPN, CDR2 SVGIG (reference sequence). This CDR3 is CAWSVIAGSTDTQYF. CDR3 sequence (DNA): TGTGCCTGGAGTGTAATAGCGGGAAGCACAGATACGCAGTATTTT.

This clonotype came up a few times. This chain joins TRBV20-1 and TRBJ1-4; 9 bases agree with TRBD1. With V trimmed by 5 bases and J by 5 bases, 9 bases remained unmatched. Looked up from germline, CDR1 is DFQATT and CDR2 is SNEGSKA (reference sequence). There are 15 residues in the CDR3. In DNA, the CDR3 is TGCAGTGCTCCCGGGACAGGGAAAAGAAATGAAAAACTGTTTTTT. It specifies CSAPGTGKRNEKLFF.

Ten or more counts support this clonotype. This rearrangement joins TRBV12-3 or TRBV12-4 to TRBJ2-7; 9 bases fit TRBD1. There are 16 residues in the CDR3. V trimming: 3 bases; J trimming: 2 bases; junction bases outside the gene matches: 8. This chain's CDR3 is CASSLGTGWATYEQYF. As DNA, the CDR3 is TGTGCCAGCAGTTTGGGGACAGGGTGGGCGACCTACGAGCAGTACTTC.

This clonotype was seen a few times. A much larger clone differs from this one at a single base, so this may be a read error. This rearrangement joins TRBV2 to TRBJ1-5, with TRBD1 identical over 7 bases. The J call may be wrong; the DNA end is better matched by TRBJ2-3. CDR1 SNHLY and CDR2 FYNNEI come from the germline V gene. There are 15 residues in the CDR3. The CDR3 protein is CASSEALGGNQPQYF. CDR3 DNA: TGTGCCAGCAGTGAAGCACTAGGGGGCAATCAGCCCCAGTATTTT.

The chain recombines TRBV7-3 with TRBJ1-3; no reliable D call. Germline V gives CDR1 SGHTA, CDR2 FQGTGA. V was shortened by 0 bases and J by 0 bases, with 12 bases between the two germline ends. The CDR3 runs 17 residues. CDR3 in DNA: TGTGCCAGCAGCTTAACGTTCGGCGGAAGCTCTGGAAACACCATATATTTT. Translated: CASSLTFGGSSGNTIYF.

This clonotype was picked up many times. This chain connects TRBV7-2 to TRBJ1-2; D remains unclear. This CDR3 spans 13 amino acids. The V gene lost 1 base and the J gene lost 2 bases, with 5 bases spanning the gap. CDR1 and CDR2 from the germline V gene are SGHTA and FQGNSA. CDR3 in DNA: TGTGCCAGCAGCTTAGAAGAGAACTATGGCTACACCTTC. Its protein is CASSLEENYGYTF.

The chain is built from TRBV28 and TRBJ2-5; 7 positions match TRBD2. CDR1 is MDHEN, CDR2 SYDVKM, per germline. This CDR3 comprises 15 residues. J gave up 1 base and V 5 bases, and 7 bases lay outside the gene matches. CDR3 nucleotide sequence: TGTGCCAGCAGTGGGGGGGACGGCAGCCAAGAGACCCAGTACTTC. Translating it yields CASSGGDGSQETQYF.

This clonotype was counted ten times or more. The chain links TRBV3-1 to TRBJ1-3, with TRBD1 matching over 9 bases. Germline lookup yields CDR1 LGHDT and CDR2 YNNKEL (reference sequence). The CDR3 covers 16 residues. J gave up 3 bases and V 3 bases, and 6 bases lay outside the gene matches. The CDR3 region is CASSHGTGINGNTIYF. The CDR3 region has the DNA TGTGCCAGCAGCCATGGGACAGGGATAAATGGAAACACCATATATTTT.

The V call is TRBV6-2 or TRBV6-3, the J call TRBJ2-1; 7 bases are a match to TRBD2. Looked up from germline, CDR1 is MNHEY and CDR2 is SVGEGT. V lost 0 bases to trimming and J lost 4 bases; unmatched junction nucleotides: 9. This CDR3 is 17 amino acids long. CDR3 sequence: CASSYSISTSPYNEQFF. Written as DNA, the CDR3 is TGTGCCAGCAGTTACTCGATTTCGACTAGCCCGTACAATGAGCAGTTCTTC.